This TCR beta chain was retrieved from a study of beta chain features in type 1 diabetes. Reverse transcription of all isolated RNA meant that expressed TCRB transcripts were sequenced. The data were produced by immunoSEQ multiplex PCR, yet TCRdb's version contains in-frame clones alone and is incomplete. Of hundreds of thousands of clones listed, 13% were seen once; the top ten hold approximately 0.022%. Sorting produced populations that all topped 95% purity. The study's findings and limits: The study found moderately but significantly shorter TCRB CDR3s in all four CD4+ subsets of Type 1 diabetes patients.

This clone was seen only a few times. Its matching antigen is unknown. This CDR3 is built from 19 residues. V and J are TRBV21-1 and TRBJ2-5; whether TRBD1, the table's D call, matches the DNA was not checked. TRBV21-1 is a recognized pseudogene. Sequencing was performed on naive CD4+ T cells from blood. The origin of this receptor is a man aged 18 to 30 with type 1 diabetes. CDR3 bases: TGTGCCAGCAGCAAAGCGCTTTGGTCGGGACAGGCGACTCAAGAGACCCAGTACTTC. It yields the protein CASSKALWSGQATQETQYF.